Each of the 25 T cell receptor beta chains below was sequenced from the same sample in a study of cytomegalovirus exposure and HLA in healthy donors. Researchers ran the PCR with 60 Vbeta and 13 Jbeta primers. Produced via immunoSEQ multiplex PCR; TCRdb's table is partial and in-frame only. The sample lists just over 150,000 clones; roughly 82% were seen once. The sample taken for sequencing was PBMCs. The receptors here all came from a woman aged 45 to 65 in good health and CMV-seropositive.

This chain connects TRBV2 to TRBJ2-3, with 9 bases fitting TRBD1. The V and J ends lost 6 bases and 2 bases, in that order; junction bases with no gene match: 9. The CDR3 covers 16 residues. Germline CDR1 is SNHLY and CDR2 is FYNNEI. The chain's CDR3 is CASRYRGTGYTDTQYF. The CDR3 nucleotides are TGTGCCAGCAGGTACCGTGGGACAGGGTACACAGATACGCAGTATTTT.

This clone showed up just a few times. The V gene is TRBV4-1, the J gene TRBJ2-2, with a weak D call TRBD2 (5 bases). Trimming removed 4 bases at V and 6 bases at J, with 15 bases between. The CDR3 contains 15 residues. Germline V lookup: CDR1 MGHRA, CDR2 YSYEKL. The CDR3: CASSRLRGLSGELFF. The CDR3 DNA reads as TGCGCCAGCAGCCGCTTAAGAGGGCTTTCCGGGGAGCTGTTTTTT.

This chain uses TRBV7-2 with TRBJ2-7; the D is unclear. The length of the CDR3 is 13 residues. Germline values: CDR1 SGHTA, CDR2 FQGNSA. Trimming shortened V by 5 bases and J by 3 bases, and 11 bases separated the two germline ends. This CDR3 is CASSPQAFYEQYF. CDR3 DNA: TGTGCCAGCAGCCCTCAGGCGTTCTACGAGCAGTACTTC.

The chain links TRBV30 to TRBJ2-2, with D perhaps matching TRBD2 (6 bases). Germline-derived CDR1 and CDR2 are GTSNPN and SVGIG (reference sequence). This CDR3 contains 15 residues. Trimming removed 1 base from V and 5 bases from J, with 14 bases in between. The CDR3 protein is CAWSAWGRKTGELFF. In DNA, the CDR3 is TGTGCCTGGAGTGCCTGGGGGAGGAAGACCGGGGAGCTGTTTTTT.

This clone was seen a few times. The DNA for the CDR3 is TGTGCCAGCAGTATTACTTTGAACACTGAAGCTTTCTTT. It encodes CASSITLNTEAFF. The rearrangement uses TRBV5-4 and TRBJ1-1; D is unclear. The CDR3 sequence is 13 residues long. Germline CDR1 is SGHNT and CDR2 is YYREEE (reference sequence). V lost 5 bases and J 0 bases, leaving 8 bases between the germline ends.

V gene TRBV2 combines with J gene TRBJ1-2; 7 bases are a match to TRBD1. Unmatched junction bases numbered 6, after V lost 1 base and J lost 4 bases. Germline V CDR1 and CDR2: SNHLY, FYNNEI. CDR3 size: 15 residues. Here the CDR3 DNA reads TGTGCCAGCAGTGAAGGGACAGGAGGATTCTATGGCTACACCTTC. Translation: CASSEGTGGFYGYTF.

V is TRBV9 and J is TRBJ2-7, with TRBD2 identical over 15 bases. The trim removed 2 bases at V and 7 bases at J, leaving 7 bases unmatched. CDR3 length: 16 residues. Germline-derived CDR1 and CDR2 are SGDLS and YYNGEE. CDR3 sequence (DNA): TGTGCCAGCAGCGTTGGACTAGCGGGGGGGCTTTTTGAGCAGTACTTC. Protein product: CASSVGLAGGLFEQYF.

V gene TRBV7-6 combines with J gene TRBJ2-1; 8 bases are shared with TRBD1. V dropped 5 bases and J dropped 4; count of bases not matched to a gene: 7. Germline lookup yields CDR1 SGHVS and CDR2 FNYEAQ. The length of the CDR3 is 15 residues. The CDR3 sequence: CASSDFGQGYNEQFF. CDR3 nucleotides: TGTGCCAGCAGCGATTTCGGACAGGGTTACAATGAGCAGTTCTTC.

This chain uses TRBV19 with TRBJ1-2; D unresolved. The CDR3 consists of 13 residues. Between the trimmed V and J ends, which lost 0 bases and 3 bases, there was a span of 5 bases. Germline V CDR1 and CDR2: LNHDA, SQIVND (reference sequence). CDR3 in DNA: TGTGCCAGTAGTATAGACTCCTACTATGGCTACACCTTC. This codes for CASSIDSYYGYTF.

The chain combines TRBV2 with TRBJ2-2; weak D call: TRBD1 (6 bases). This CDR3 region has 12 residues. Trimming shortened V by 7 bases and J by 6 bases, and 9 bases separated the two germline ends. Germline V gene data show CDR1 as SNHLY and CDR2 as FYNNEI. CDR3 residues: CASIWGPGELFF. In DNA, the CDR3 is TGTGCCAGCATATGGGGGCCCGGGGAGCTGTTTTTT.

V is TRBV13 and J is TRBJ2-2, with D possibly being TRBD2 (5 bases). Deletions cut 6 bases from V and 4 bases from J, with 18 bases between. The CDR3 length is 16 residues. CDR1 and CDR2 from the germline V gene are PRHDT and FYEKMQ (reference sequence). CDR3 region: CASRGTLGGSTGELFF. The CDR3 DNA follows: TGTGCCAGCAGAGGTACTTTGGGCGGGTCCACCGGGGAGCTGTTTTTT. The entire variable domain, with the rest obtained from reference TRBV13 and TRBJ2-2, is as follows: AAGVIQSPRHLIKEKRETATLKCYPIPRHDTVYWYQQGPGQDPQFLISFYEKMQSDKGSIPDRFSAQQFSDYHSELNMSSLELGDSALYFCASRGTLGGSTGELFFGEGSRLTVL.

This chain joins TRBV7-3 and TRBJ2-1, with TRBD2 matching over 7 bases. V was pared by 1 base and J by 3 bases, with 3 bases of the junction left unmatched. The CDR3 sequence is 15 residues long. In germline, CDR1 is SGHTA, CDR2 FQGTGA. The CDR3 protein is CASSLIGGNYNEQFF. For the CDR3, the DNA is TGTGCCAGCAGCTTAATCGGGGGGAACTACAATGAGCAGTTCTTC.

This clone appeared a single time. The rearrangement links TRBV11-2 to TRBJ2-7, with D possibly TRBD2 on 5 matching bases. Per the germline V gene, CDR1 is SGHAT and CDR2 is FQNNGV. The ends were cut back, 2 bases at V and 6 bases at J, with 26 bases in the middle. The CDR3 contains 18 residues. CDR3 sequence: CASSLRYSPGLGQSEQYF. CDR3 nucleotide sequence: TGTGCCAGCAGCTTACGGTATAGTCCGGGGTTGGGTCAAAGCGAGCAGTACTTC.

The J gene is TRBJ2-3, the V gene TRBV6-6, with a possible D match to TRBD1 (5 bases). V lost 2 bases, J lost 5 bases, and 17 bases lay in between. Germline V gene data show CDR1 as MNHNY and CDR2 as SVGAGI (reference sequence). The CDR3 has 16 amino acids. The CDR3 nucleotides read TGTGCCAGCAGTTACCCCCAAGGACCCACAGGAGATACGCAGTATTTT. This sequence encodes CASSYPQGPTGDTQYF.

This sequence joins TRBV4-1 and TRBJ1-4; no reliable D call. V was shortened by 0 bases and J by 8 bases, with 13 bases between the two germline ends. The length of the CDR3 is 15 residues. The germline V gene has CDR1 MGHRA and CDR2 YSYEKL. In DNA, the CDR3 is TGCGCCAGCAGCCAAGAGAGAGGGTTCTCGGAAAAACTGTTTTTT. Protein product: CASSQERGFSEKLFF.

The chain employs TRBV19 and TRBJ2-7; D ambiguous. The CDR3 is 15 amino acids. The germline V gene has CDR1 LNHDA and CDR2 SQIVND (reference sequence). V dropped 5 bases and J dropped 0 bases, with 14 bases sitting between them. This chain's CDR3 is CASSRNSLLSYEQYF. As DNA, the CDR3 is TGTGCCAGTAGTCGCAACAGCCTGCTCTCCTACGAGCAGTACTTC.

V gene TRBV19 combines with J gene TRBJ1-5; D is perhaps TRBD1 (6 bases). From germline, CDR1 is LNHDA and CDR2 SQIVND (reference sequence). V lost 6 bases and J 1 base, leaving 13 bases between the germline ends. The CDR3 runs to 15 residues. CDR3 in DNA: TGTGCCAGTAGCCGGGACATACGAAGCAATCAGCCCCAGCATTTT. Translated: CASSRDIRSNQPQHF.

The chain has TRBV9 and TRBJ2-3; D possibly corresponds to TRBD2 (7 bases). V was clipped by 3 bases and J by 2 bases, with 13 bases between them. The germline V gene encodes CDR1 SGDLS and CDR2 YYNGEE. This CDR3 comprises 15 residues. CDR3 region: CASSDRGAITDTQYF. CDR3 bases: TGTGCCAGCAGCGATCGGGGGGCTATCACAGATACGCAGTATTTT.

The chain combines TRBV11-2 with TRBJ1-2; D is ambiguous. The CDR3 has 13 amino acids. The germline V gene has CDR1 SGHAT and CDR2 FQNNGV. Trimming took 5 bases from V and 4 from J, leaving 11 bases between them. DNA of the CDR3: TGTGCCAGCAGCCCTGAACGGGGCTATGGCTACACCTTC. Its protein product is CASSPERGYGYTF.

CDR3: CAWSALQGAPNEKLFF. The CDR3 DNA follows: TGTGCCTGGAGTGCCCTACAGGGGGCCCCGAATGAAAAACTGTTTTTT. The chain employs TRBV30 and TRBJ1-4, with TRBD1 matching over 9 bases. This CDR3 contains 16 residues. Trimming took 1 base from V and 5 from J; bases not matched to a gene: 8. CDR1 and CDR2 (germline): GTSNPN, SVGIG (reference sequence).

The chain has TRBV4-3 and TRBJ2-6; 9 bases are a match to TRBD1. The CDR3 is 18 residues long. V gave up 3 bases and J gave up 2 bases; unmatched junction bases: 8. CDR1 LGHNA and CDR2 YSLEER come from the germline V gene. CDR3 nucleotides: TGCGCCAGCAGCCACCGTCCCGGGACAGGGACTGGGGCCAACGTCCTGACTTTC. This translates into CASSHRPGTGTGANVLTF.

V usage is TRBV7-2 and J usage is TRBJ2-2; TRBD2 is a possible D gene (7 bases). V gave up 1 base and J gave up 6 bases, with 15 bases separating them. The CDR3 runs to 16 residues. Germline V lookup: CDR1 SGHTA, CDR2 FQGNSA. As DNA, the CDR3 is TGTGCCAGCAGCTTAGGGAGGGGGGGCGGGTCCGGGGAGCTGTTTTTT. Residues: CASSLGRGGGSGELFF.

The J gene is TRBJ1-6, the V gene TRBV7-9; D is perhaps TRBD1 (6 bases). Between the trimmed V and J ends, which lost 1 base and 9 bases, there was a span of 13 bases. CDR3 length: 15 residues. Germline-derived CDR1 and CDR2 are SEHNR and FQNEAQ (reference sequence). Written as DNA, the CDR3 is TGTGCCAGCAGCTTAGGGGCAGGGGAGAGTTCACCCCTCCACTTT. Its translation: CASSLGAGESSPLHF.

The V and J genes are TRBV4-1 and TRBJ1-1, with D maybe TRBD1 (6 bases). Germline CDR1 reads MGHRA; CDR2 reads YSYEKL. The CDR3 runs to 15 residues. The V end was cut by 4 bases, the J end by 5 bases, with 17 bases between. CDR3 amino acids: CASSPHRDLGTEAFF. CDR3 DNA: TGCGCCAGCAGCCCCCACAGGGACCTGGGGACTGAAGCTTTCTTT.

The rearrangement links TRBV1 to TRBJ2-7; the table calls TRBD1, which could not be checked here. TRBV1 represents a pseudogene. This CDR3 is built from 18 residues. CDR3 residues: CTSSQGPSWTGPSDEQYF. CDR3 in DNA: TGCACCAGCAGCCAAGGCCCCTCTTGGACAGGGCCCTCGGACGAGCAGTACTTC.